The source of this TCR beta chain is a study of blood T cell repertoires in COVID-19. TCRdb keeps only in-frame clones here, not all; method: immunoSEQ multiplex PCR. This table holds 210,000 or so clones, roughly 76% found once. CDR1 and CDR2 from the germline V gene are KGHDR and SFDVKD. V gave up 0 bases and J gave up 3 bases; unmatched junction bases: 4. This CDR3 spans 16 amino acids. This TCR derives from a human donor in a cohort sampled during active COVID-19. The sequenced material came from peripheral blood. The J gene is TRBJ2-3, the V gene TRBV24-1; 8 nucleotides align to TRBD2. For the CDR3, the DNA is TGTGCCACCAGTGATTTGGCCAGCGGGAGAACAGATACGCAGTATTTT. Its translation: CATSDLASGRTDTQYF.